Below, 26 T cell receptor beta chains from the same sample are listed, as sequenced in a study of CD8+ T cells in alopecia areata. Extracted RNA was reverse transcribed, and the resulting cDNA served as sequencing template. The method was immunoSEQ multiplex PCR; TCRdb's version includes in-frame clones alone and lacks a portion of them. This sample has more than 95,000 clones; around 50% occur once, and the top ten carry around 8.5%. Sequenced: CD4+ T cells sorted from blood. The receptors originated from a human donor in good health.

The V gene is TRBV29-1, the J gene TRBJ2-5, with 10 bases fitting TRBD1. Germline trimming cut 6 bases from V and 5 bases from J; bases unmatched to any gene: 6. Germline CDR1 reads SQVTM; CDR2 reads ANQGSEA. There are 13 residues in the CDR3. The CDR3 reads CSVVDRGHETQYF. The CDR3 DNA reads as TGCAGCGTCGTCGACAGGGGGCACGAGACCCAGTACTTC.

V gene TRBV29-1 combines with J gene TRBJ1-5; no clear D. The CDR3 has 13 residues. V was pared by 5 bases and J by 6 bases, with 14 bases between. Germline loops: CDR1 SQVTM, CDR2 ANQGSEA. The CDR3 nucleotides are TGCAGCGTTTCTCTGGGAGGGAGTCAGCCCCAGCATTTT. Its protein product is CSVSLGGSQPQHF.

The rearrangement links TRBV15 to TRBJ2-7, with TRBD1 matching over 11 bases. The germline CDR1 and CDR2 sequences are LNHNV and YYDKDF (reference sequence). After removal of 1 base from V and 4 bases from J, the junction contained 3 bases not matched to a gene. The length of the CDR3 is 15 residues. The CDR3 DNA reads as TGTGCCACCAGCAGAGCCGGGACAGGGGGATACGAGCAGTACTTC. Amino acids: CATSRAGTGGYEQYF.

In this sample, this clone turned up a few times. This rearrangement joins TRBV10-3 to TRBJ2-3; 12 bases map to TRBD2. The CDR3 contains 15 residues. CDR1 is ENHRY, CDR2 SYGVKD, per germline. Trimming took 8 bases from V and 3 from J; bases not matched to a gene: 6. The CDR3 nucleotides are TGTGCCATCTCTACTAGCGGGGGGCCGACAGATACGCAGTATTTT. This gives the protein CAISTSGGPTDTQYF.

This chain connects TRBV7-6 to TRBJ2-6; no clear D gene. CDR3 length: 13 amino acids. Between the trimmed V and J ends, which lost 7 bases and 2 bases, there was a span of 6 bases. Germline values: CDR1 SGHVS, CDR2 FNYEAQ. The CDR3 nucleotides are TGTGCCAGCAACCCACCTGGGGCCAACGTCCTGACTTTC. Translating gives CASNPPGANVLTF. The full variable domain, its missing parts supplied by reference TRBV7-6 and TRBJ2-6, is GAGVSQSPRYKVTKRGQDVALRCDPISGHVSLYWYRQALGQGPEFLTYFNYEAQQDKSGLPNDRFSAERPEGSISTLTIQRTEQRDSAMYRCASNPPGANVLTFGAGSRLTVL.

This clone was seen many times. This chain links TRBV18 with TRBJ2-3; D call uncertain. CDR1 and CDR2 (germline): KGHSH, LQKENI. V shed 0 bases and J shed 5 bases, with 9 bases lying between them. This CDR3 has 14 residues. CDR3 loop: CASSPPHPEDTQYF. In DNA, the CDR3 is TGTGCCAGCTCACCACCGCATCCCGAAGATACGCAGTATTTT.

The chain combines TRBV29-1 with TRBJ1-6, with D perhaps TRBD1 (5 bases). V was pared by 1 base and J by 7 bases, with 20 bases between. The length of the CDR3 is 17 residues. Looked up from germline, CDR1 is SQVTM and CDR2 is ANQGSEA. DNA of the CDR3: TGCAGCGTTGAAGTGCCCACCGGGACGGAGGTCAATTCACCCCTCCACTTT. As protein: CSVEVPTGTEVNSPLHF.

This clone is a singleton in its sample. The chain couples TRBV28 to TRBJ2-4; 8 nucleotides line up with TRBD2. CDR1 and CDR2 from the germline V gene are MDHEN and SYDVKM. Losses at the gene ends were 5 bases for V and 2 bases for J; bases not matched to a gene: 5. This CDR3 spans 15 amino acids. The CDR3 protein is CASSPGGPSKNIQYF. The CDR3 DNA is TGTGCCAGCAGTCCGGGGGGGCCGTCCAAAAACATTCAGTACTTC.

V is TRBV30 and J is TRBJ2-2; D tentatively fits TRBD1 or TRBD2 (6 bases each). The CDR3 length is 13 residues. Germline values: CDR1 GTSNPN, CDR2 SVGIG (reference sequence). The CDR3 coding sequence is TGTGCTAACGCCGGGGGCAGCACCGGGGAGCTGTTTTTT. It codes for CANAGGSTGELFF.

V and J are TRBV7-2 and TRBJ2-3; 11 bases align to TRBD2. Germline CDR1 and CDR2: SGHTA and FQGNSA. The CDR3 loop spans 15 amino acids. Trimming cost V 4 bases and J 4 bases; bases outside gene matches: 4. This chain's CDR3 is CASSSSGGPADTQYF. The CDR3 coding sequence is TGTGCCAGCAGCTCTAGCGGGGGGCCCGCAGATACGCAGTATTTT. Supplemented by reference TRBV7-2 and TRBJ2-3, the full variable domain reads GAGVSQSPSNKVTEKGKDVELRCDPISGHTALYWYRQSLGQGLEFLIYFQGNSAPDKSGLPSDRFSAERTGGSVSTLTIQRTQQEDSAVYLCASSSSGGPADTQYFGPGTRLTVL.

This chain links TRBV5-6 with TRBJ2-3; D is undetermined. Germline loops: CDR1 SGHDT, CDR2 YYEEEE. This CDR3 has 14 residues. Trimming pared 3 bases from V and 4 bases from J, leaving 12 bases between. The CDR3 sequence is CASSSEQRPDTQYF. For the CDR3, the DNA is TGTGCCAGCAGCTCTGAGCAGAGGCCAGATACGCAGTATTTT. The full variable domain, in which reference TRBV5-6 and TRBJ2-3 provide the parts outside the CDR3, is DAGVTQSPTHLIKTRGQQVTLRCSPKSGHDTVSWYQQALGQGPQFIFQYYEEEERQRGNFPDRFSGHQFPNYSSELNVNALLLGDSALYLCASSSEQRPDTQYFGPGTRLTVL.

The table lists this clone with a count of one. The V gene is TRBV28, the J gene TRBJ1-2; D is uncertain. CDR1 and CDR2 (germline): MDHEN, SYDVKM. The length of the CDR3 is 12 residues. The V end was cut by 6 bases, the J end by 3 bases, with 8 bases between. DNA of the CDR3: TGTGCCAGCAGCCCACCTGACTATGGCTACACCTTC. It encodes CASSPPDYGYTF.

The V call is TRBV29-1, the J call TRBJ1-2; maybe TRBD1 (6 bases). V lost 3 bases and J lost 0, with 14 bases in between. The germline V gene encodes CDR1 SQVTM and CDR2 ANQGSEA. CDR3 length: 15 amino acids. DNA for the CDR3: TGCAGCGTTGAGCCGGGGGCAGGGCCTAACTATGGCTACACCTTC. Translating gives CSVEPGAGPNYGYTF.

The chain couples TRBV29-1 to TRBJ2-7, with D perhaps assigned TRBD1 or TRBD2 (6 bases each). CDR3 length: 15 amino acids. Germline values: CDR1 SQVTM, CDR2 ANQGSEA. With 6 bases removed from V and 4 bases from J, the gap between germline ends came to 22 bases. The CDR3 DNA sequence: TGCAGCGTGCGAGCCGGAGGGGGGCCAAAATACGAGCAGTACTTC. It encodes CSVRAGGGPKYEQYF.

Only a few counts were recorded for this clone. J is TRBJ2-7 and V is TRBV7-2; 10 nucleotides line up with TRBD2. V dropped 5 bases and J dropped 0; count of bases not matched to a gene: 7. CDR1 is SGHTA and CDR2 is FQGNSA in the germline V gene. The CDR3 loop spans 16 amino acids. DNA for the CDR3: TGTGCCAGCAGCCCTTACACTAGCGGGGTCTCCTACGAGCAGTACTTC. This translates into CASSPYTSGVSYEQYF.

This clone turned up a few times. This chain uses TRBV30 with TRBJ1-6; no reliable D call. Germline V gene lookup returns CDR1 GTSNPN and CDR2 SVGIG (reference sequence). V was shortened by 2 bases and J by 2 bases, with 10 bases between the two germline ends. The CDR3 sequence is 15 residues long. CDR3 protein: CAWSSTGTYNSPLHF. The DNA of the CDR3 is TGTGCCTGGAGTTCGACCGGGACCTATAATTCACCCCTCCACTTT.

V usage is TRBV18 and J usage is TRBJ2-5; D uncertain. From germline, CDR1 is KGHSH and CDR2 LQKENI. V shed 0 bases and J shed 1 base, with 9 bases lying between them. The CDR3 runs 15 residues. This CDR3 is CASSPPMPTQETQYF. CDR3 nucleotides: TGTGCCAGCTCACCACCAATGCCTACCCAAGAGACCCAGTACTTC.

The chain couples TRBV5-6 to TRBJ1-2, with D hard to call. Germline V gene data show CDR1 as SGHDT and CDR2 as YYEEEE. The CDR3 contains 11 residues. The germline V and J ends were trimmed by 0 bases and 8 bases, with 5 bases remaining between them. The CDR3 region has the DNA TGTGCCAGCAGCTTGGAAGGAGGCTACACCTTC. It codes for CASSLEGGYTF.

This chain links TRBV29-1 with TRBJ2-5, with D maybe TRBD1 (6 bases). The J call may not be correct, given that the DNA end is closer to TRBJ2-7. This CDR3 spans 14 amino acids. Germline CDR1 SQVTM, CDR2 ANQGSEA. CDR3 bases: TGCAGCGTTGCCCATGGACAGAATCCTAACGAGCAGTACTTC. This translates into CSVAHGQNPNEQYF.

The rearrangement uses TRBV5-1 and TRBJ2-6; D may be TRBD2 (5 bases). The germline gives CDR1 SGHRS, CDR2 YFSETQ. This CDR3 contains 15 residues. With 5 bases removed from V and 0 bases from J, the gap between germline ends came to 9 bases. The CDR3 DNA sequence: TGCGCCAGCAGGGGAGCCGTCTCTGGGGCCAACGTCCTGACTTTC. It translates to CASRGAVSGANVLTF.

The table lists this clone with a count of one. The rearrangement uses TRBV7-2 and TRBJ1-2; 8 bases map to TRBD1. V lost 5 bases to trimming and J lost 5 bases; unmatched junction nucleotides: 4. The CDR3 extends over 13 amino acids. Per germline, CDR1 SGHTA and CDR2 FQGNSA. CDR3 coding DNA: TGTGCCAGCAGCAATACAGGGGGATATGGCTACACCTTC. It codes for CASSNTGGYGYTF.

The chain couples TRBV4-3 to TRBJ2-3; D gene uncertain. Germline CDR1 is LGHNA and CDR2 is YSLEER. The ends were cut back, 1 base at V and 3 bases at J, with 8 bases in the middle. This CDR3 contains 14 residues. In DNA form, the CDR3 reads TGCGCCAGCAGCCAAGGGGGTGGAACAGATACGCAGTATTTT. Its translation is CASSQGGGTDTQYF.

This sequence joins TRBV5-1 and TRBJ1-1; D not certain. Germline V lookup: CDR1 SGHRS, CDR2 YFSETQ. The CDR3 totals 14 residues. Trimming stripped 0 bases from V and 0 bases from J, with 6 bases between. The CDR3 DNA reads as TGCGCCAGCAGCTTGGTTTCCATGAACACTGAAGCTTTCTTT. Translated, it gives CASSLVSMNTEAFF.

This clone was counted a single time. The chain carries TRBV6-5 and TRBJ1-2; D gene ambiguous. The CDR3 consists of 15 residues. Germline CDR1 is MNHEY and CDR2 is SVGAGI. V was trimmed by 0 bases and J by 4 bases, leaving 12 bases between them. CDR3 sequence (DNA): TGTGCCAGCAGTTACTCGTCAGGAGCCTCCTATGGCTACACCTTC. Its protein product is CASSYSSGASYGYTF.

V and J are TRBV2 and TRBJ2-5, with 8 bases aligning to TRBD1. From germline, CDR1 is SNHLY and CDR2 FYNNEI. This CDR3 is built from 16 residues. J lost 0 bases, V lost 3 bases, and 6 bases had no gene match. The CDR3 protein is CASSDRGTGHQETQYF. The CDR3 region has the DNA TGTGCCAGCAGTGATCGCGGGACAGGCCACCAAGAGACCCAGTACTTC.

The chain links TRBV5-1 to TRBJ1-1; TRBD1 might be the D (6 bases). CDR1 and CDR2 from the germline V gene are SGHRS and YFSETQ. With 0 bases removed from V and 2 bases from J, the gap between germline ends came to 11 bases. This CDR3 is built from 15 residues. CDR3 in amino acids: CASSLGGQSNTEAFF. As DNA, the CDR3 is TGCGCCAGCAGCTTGGGTGGACAGTCAAACACTGAAGCTTTCTTT.